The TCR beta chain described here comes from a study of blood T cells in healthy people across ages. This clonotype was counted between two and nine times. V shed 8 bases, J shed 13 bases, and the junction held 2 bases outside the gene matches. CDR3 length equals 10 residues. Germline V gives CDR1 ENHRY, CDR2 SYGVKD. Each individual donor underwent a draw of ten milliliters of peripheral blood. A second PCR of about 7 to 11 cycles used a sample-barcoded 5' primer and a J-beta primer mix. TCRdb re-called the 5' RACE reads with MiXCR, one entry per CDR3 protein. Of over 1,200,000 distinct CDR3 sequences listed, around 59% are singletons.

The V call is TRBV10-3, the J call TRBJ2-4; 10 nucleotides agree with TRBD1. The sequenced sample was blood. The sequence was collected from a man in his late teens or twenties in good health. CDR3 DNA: TGTGCCATCGGACAGGGGGAGCAGTACTTC. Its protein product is CAIGQGEQYF.